Detailed here is one TCR beta chain. Its antigen is still unknown. Running of the assay took place at deep level. In the authors' methods: ImmunoSEQ gave junction-only sequences without quality scores, so filtering differed. The method was immunoSEQ multiplex PCR; TCRdb's version includes in-frame clones alone and lacks a portion of them. The V and J calls and clone size come from that table; D and trimming were worked out from the DNA. The sample lists roughly 2.6 million clones, roughly nine tenths occurring once. These data originate in a study of shared clonotypes between healthy human individuals. CDR3 length: 14 amino acids. From germline, CDR1 is LNHDA and CDR2 SQIVND (reference sequence). Trimming shortened V by 8 bases and J by 1 base, and 14 bases separated the two germline ends. Study observations and caveats: The naive CD4 repertoires of a few donors were compared, and approximately 4.7% of clonotypes were shared. Generation probability values for non-shared clonotypes were lower than those for clonotypes shared by all four donors.

The sample was naive CD4+ T cells sorted from blood. The subset was: CD45RA+ positively selected. The receptor's source is a man aged 18-30 years in good health. The V and J genes are TRBV19 and TRBJ1-1, with D maybe TRBD1 (5 bases). CDR3 in DNA: TGTGCCAGTCAACGCCGACAGTCGAACACTGAAGCTTTCTTT. Protein: CASQRRQSNTEAFF.